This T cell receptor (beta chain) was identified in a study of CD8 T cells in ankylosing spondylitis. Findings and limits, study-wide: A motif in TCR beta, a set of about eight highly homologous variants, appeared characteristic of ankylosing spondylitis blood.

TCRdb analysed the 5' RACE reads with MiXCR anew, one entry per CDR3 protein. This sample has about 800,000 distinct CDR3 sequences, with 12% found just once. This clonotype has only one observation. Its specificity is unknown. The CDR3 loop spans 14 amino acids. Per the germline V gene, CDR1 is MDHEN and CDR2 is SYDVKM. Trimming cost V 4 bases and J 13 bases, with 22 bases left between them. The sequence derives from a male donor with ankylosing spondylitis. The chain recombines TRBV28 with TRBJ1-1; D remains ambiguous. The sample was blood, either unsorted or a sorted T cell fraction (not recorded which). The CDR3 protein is CASSSPPERLVGFF. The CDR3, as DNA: TGTGCCAGCAGTTCTCCCCCCGAAAGGTTGGTTGGTTTCTTT.